The 18 T cell receptor beta chains reported below all come from one sample, sequenced in a study of cytomegalovirus exposure and HLA in healthy donors. The PCR ran on 60 Vbeta and 13 Jbeta primers. Sequenced by immunoSEQ multiplex PCR; TCRdb stores in-frame clones only, minus some. The table has 100,000 to 150,000 clones, roughly 85% seen once. Material: PBMCs. The receptors derive from a woman between 40 and 50 years old in good health and CMV-seropositive.

In DNA, the CDR3 is TGTGCCAGCAGCCAAGATAGGACTAGCGGGAGACAGCAGTTCTTC. Protein: CASSQDRTSGRQQFF. The rearrangement links TRBV4-2 to TRBJ2-1; 13 bases are a match to TRBD2. The CDR3 contains 15 residues. CDR1 LGHNA and CDR2 YNFKEQ come from the germline V gene. V was clipped by 0 bases and J by 11 bases; unmatched bases: 4.

The V call is TRBV18, the J call TRBJ2-7, with 14 bases that match TRBD2. Germline CDR1 and CDR2: KGHSH and LQKENI. The V gene end was trimmed by 0 bases and the J gene end by 6 bases; junction bases not matched to a gene: 4. The CDR3 spans 16 residues. CDR3 nucleotides: TGTGCCAGCTCACCACCGGGACTAGCGGGAGAAGGCGAGCAGTACTTC. Protein: CASSPPGLAGEGEQYF.

The chain employs TRBV5-4 and TRBJ1-6; D not certain. The CDR3 has 12 residues. Looked up from germline, CDR1 is SGHNT and CDR2 is YYREEE (reference sequence). V lost 2 bases, J lost 10 bases, and 7 bases lay in between. For the CDR3, the DNA is TGTGCCAGCAGCTTAGATCAGTCACCCCTCCACTTT. Residues: CASSLDQSPLHF.

The chain carries TRBV6-6 and TRBJ1-2; D gene ambiguous. This CDR3 region has 13 residues. Germline CDR1 reads MNHNY; CDR2 reads SVGAGI (reference sequence). The ends were cut back, 8 bases at V and 3 bases at J, with 13 bases in the middle. The CDR3 bases are TGTGCCAGCCAACTGACTGAAGACTATGGCTACACCTTC. Translating it yields CASQLTEDYGYTF.

The chain has TRBV7-9 and TRBJ1-5; no firm D call. CDR1 SEHNR and CDR2 FQNEAQ come from the germline V gene (reference sequence). The CDR3 has 13 residues. Trimming removed 1 base from V and 5 bases from J, with 6 bases in between. CDR3 protein: CASSLGSYQPQHF. DNA for the CDR3: TGTGCCAGCAGCTTAGGTTCTTATCAGCCCCAGCATTTT. The full variable domain, in which reference TRBV7-9 and TRBJ1-5 provide the parts outside the CDR3, is DTGVSQNPRHKITKRGQNVTFRCDPISEHNRLYWYRQTLGQGPEFLTYFQNEAQLEKSRLLSDRFSAERPKGSFSTLEIQRTEQGDSAMYLCASSLGSYQPQHFGDGTRLSIL.

The chain uses TRBV28 and TRBJ2-3; 9 positions match TRBD1. The CDR3 totals 15 residues. V was clipped by 0 bases and J by 3 bases; unmatched bases: 1. The germline V gene encodes CDR1 MDHEN and CDR2 SYDVKM. CDR3 sequence reads: CASSLWGQGTDTQYF. The CDR3 nucleotides are TGTGCCAGCAGTTTATGGGGACAGGGAACAGATACGCAGTATTTT.

This clone appeared a single time. The rearrangement joins TRBV7-9 to TRBJ2-5; TRBD2 matches 11 bases. Germline V gene lookup returns CDR1 SEHNR and CDR2 FQNEAQ (reference sequence). V lost 5 bases and J lost 5; bases outside the gene matches: 10. This CDR3 has 16 amino acids. The CDR3 DNA is TGTGCCAGCAGCGCGGGGACTAGCGGCACATGGGAGACCCAGTACTTC. As protein: CASSAGTSGTWETQYF.

There are a few counts of this clone. The V and J genes are TRBV27 and TRBJ2-3; D ambiguous. CDR1 and CDR2 from the germline V gene are MNHEY and SMNVEV (reference sequence). The CDR3 consists of 14 residues. Trimming removed 6 bases at V and 2 bases at J, with 12 bases between. The CDR3 spells CASSSGANTDTQYF. CDR3 nucleotide sequence: TGTGCCAGCAGCTCAGGCGCGAACACAGATACGCAGTATTTT.

Only one count was recorded for this clone. This chain uses TRBV9 with TRBJ1-2; the match to TRBD1 covers 8 bases. Trimming took 3 bases from V and 1 from J; bases not matched to a gene: 5. The germline V gene encodes CDR1 SGDLS and CDR2 YYNGEE. The CDR3 covers 15 residues. In DNA form, the CDR3 reads TGTGCCAGCAGCGGAGGACAGGGAGGTAACTATGGCTACACCTTC. Translated: CASSGGQGGNYGYTF.

V gene TRBV5-4 combines with J gene TRBJ1-2, with D maybe TRBD1 (5 bases). V lost 0 bases, J lost 2 bases, and 5 bases lay in between. The germline V gene encodes CDR1 SGHNT and CDR2 YYREEE (reference sequence). The CDR3 consists of 13 residues. The CDR3 here is CASSLAGNYGYTF. CDR3 sequence (DNA): TGTGCCAGCAGCTTGGCAGGGAACTATGGCTACACCTTC.

V and J are TRBV11-2 and TRBJ2-1, with 9 bases that match TRBD2. This CDR3 is 14 amino acids long. Per the germline V gene, CDR1 is SGHAT and CDR2 is FQNNGV. The J segment lost 9 bases and the V segment lost 5 bases, leaving 8 bases of the junction unmatched. The CDR3 nucleotides are TGTGCCAGCAGCCGCGGACTAGCGATTACTGAGCAGTTCTTC. Amino acids: CASSRGLAITEQFF.

The CDR3 DNA reads as TGTGCCAGCAGCCAAGATCTAGTTGTGAACACTGAAGCTTTCTTT. It yields the protein CASSQDLVVNTEAFF. The rearrangement joins TRBV14 to TRBJ1-1; D not resolved. Germline CDR1 is SGHDN and CDR2 is FVKESK. V lost 0 bases, J lost 0 bases, and 8 bases lay in between. The CDR3 has 15 amino acids.

In DNA form, the CDR3 reads TGTGCCAGCAGCTTACAGGGCCGTGAAGCTTTCTTT. As protein: CASSLQGREAFF. V gene TRBV2 combines with J gene TRBJ1-1, with D perhaps TRBD1 (6 bases). The CDR3 is made up of 12 amino acids. The germline gives CDR1 SNHLY, CDR2 FYNNEI. V lost 6 bases and J lost 7, with 12 bases in between.

The chain is built from TRBV2 and TRBJ2-7; D is possibly TRBD2 (5 bases). Germline V gives CDR1 SNHLY, CDR2 FYNNEI. V lost 7 bases and J 3 bases, leaving 16 bases between the germline ends. This CDR3 has 14 amino acids. This CDR3 reads CASTKGEVYYEQYF. DNA of the CDR3: TGTGCCAGCACCAAGGGAGAGGTATACTACGAGCAGTACTTC.

The chain is built from TRBV5-1 and TRBJ2-5, with 11 bases matching TRBD1. In germline, CDR1 is SGHRS, CDR2 YFSETQ. The length of the CDR3 is 17 residues. Losses at the gene ends were 2 bases for V and 2 bases for J; bases not matched to a gene: 8. As DNA, the CDR3 is TGCGCCAGCAGCTTTGGGACAGGGGGAACCCTACAAGAGACCCAGTACTTC. Its translation is CASSFGTGGTLQETQYF.

The rearrangement links TRBV29-1 to TRBJ1-1; the D is unclear. From germline, CDR1 is SQVTM and CDR2 ANQGSEA. V gave up 5 bases and J gave up 5 bases, with 6 bases separating them. CDR3 size: 10 residues. Here the CDR3 DNA reads TGCAGCGTTAGGAGGACTGAAGCTTTCTTT. Encoded protein: CSVRRTEAFF.

The V and J genes are TRBV4-2 and TRBJ1-3, with TRBD1 as a possible D gene (5 bases). V lost 0 bases, J lost 2 bases, and 8 bases lay in between. Germline V gives CDR1 LGHNA, CDR2 YNFKEQ. The CDR3 length is 15 residues. The CDR3 DNA is TGTGCCAGCAGCCAAGACTCGGGGGCTGGAAACACCATATATTTT. Its translation is CASSQDSGAGNTIYF.

The J gene is TRBJ2-7, the V gene TRBV7-9; 8 positions match TRBD2. The CDR3 runs 15 residues. The germline CDR1 and CDR2 sequences are SEHNR and FQNEAQ (reference sequence). V was clipped by 6 bases and J by 4 bases; unmatched bases: 11. The CDR3 reads CASSWTGLGQYEQYF. In DNA form, the CDR3 reads TGTGCCAGCAGTTGGACGGGACTAGGGCAATACGAGCAGTACTTC.